The entry that follows covers one T cell receptor (beta chain) sequence. The data were produced by immunoSEQ multiplex PCR, yet TCRdb's version contains in-frame clones alone and is incomplete. The table records about 120,000 clones, over 75% of them present only once. This entry is derived from a study of OX40 agonist ivuxolimab in advanced cancers. The receptor was derived from an adult with an advanced solid tumor such as melanoma, head and neck, liver or kidney cancer. The material sequenced was CD4+ or CD8+ T cells sorted from blood, taken in a trial of the OX40 agonist ivuxolimab.

The CDR3: CAWSAGDRPTDTQYF. The CDR3 coding sequence is TGTGCCTGGAGTGCGGGGGACAGACCCACAGATACGCAGTATTTT. The V and J genes are TRBV30 and TRBJ2-3; the D gene is possibly TRBD1 (7 bases). The length of the CDR3 is 15 residues. Trimming left V 1 base short and J 2 bases short, with 13 bases between. Germline loops: CDR1 GTSNPN, CDR2 SVGIG (reference sequence). Combining the CDR3 with reference TRBV30 and TRBJ2-3 gives the whole variable domain SQTIHQWPATLVQPVGSPLSLECTVEGTSNPNLYWYRQAAGRGLQLLFYSVGIGQISSEVPQNLSASRPQDRQFILSSKKLLLSDSGFYLCAWSAGDRPTDTQYFGPGTRLTVL.